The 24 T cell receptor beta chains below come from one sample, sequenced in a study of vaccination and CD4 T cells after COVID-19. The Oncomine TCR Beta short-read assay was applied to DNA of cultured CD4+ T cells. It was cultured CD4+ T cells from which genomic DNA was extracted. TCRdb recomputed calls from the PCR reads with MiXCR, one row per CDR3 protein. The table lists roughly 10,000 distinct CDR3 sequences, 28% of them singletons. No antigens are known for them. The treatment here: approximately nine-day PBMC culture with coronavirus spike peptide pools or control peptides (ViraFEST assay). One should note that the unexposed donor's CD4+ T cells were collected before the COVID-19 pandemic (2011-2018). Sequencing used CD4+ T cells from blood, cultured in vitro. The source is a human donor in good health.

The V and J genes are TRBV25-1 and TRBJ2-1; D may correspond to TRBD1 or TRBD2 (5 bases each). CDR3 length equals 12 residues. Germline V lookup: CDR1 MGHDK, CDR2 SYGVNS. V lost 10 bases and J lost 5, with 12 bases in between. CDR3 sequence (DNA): TGTGCCACCCGGGGCATGGACAATGAGCAGTTCTTC. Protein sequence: CATRGMDNEQFF.

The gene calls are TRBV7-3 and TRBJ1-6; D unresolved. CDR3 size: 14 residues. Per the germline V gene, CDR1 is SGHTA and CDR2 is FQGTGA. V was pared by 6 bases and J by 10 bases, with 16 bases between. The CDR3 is CASSSLGGQSPLHF. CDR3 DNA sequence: TGTGCCAGCAGTTCTCTGGGAGGGCAATCACCCCTCCACTTT.

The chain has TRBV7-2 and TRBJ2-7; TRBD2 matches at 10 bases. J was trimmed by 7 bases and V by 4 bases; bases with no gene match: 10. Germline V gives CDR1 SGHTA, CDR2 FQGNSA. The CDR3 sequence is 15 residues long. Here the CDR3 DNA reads TGTGCCAGCAGCTCAAAGCGGGAGGGCCCGCGGGAGCAGTACTTC. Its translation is CASSSKREGPREQYF. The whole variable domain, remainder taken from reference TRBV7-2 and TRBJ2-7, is GAGVSQSPSNKVTEKGKDVELRCDPISGHTALYWYRQSLGQGLEFLIYFQGNSAPDKSGLPSDRFSAERTGGSVSTLTIQRTQQEDSAVYLCASSSKREGPREQYFGPGTRLTVT.

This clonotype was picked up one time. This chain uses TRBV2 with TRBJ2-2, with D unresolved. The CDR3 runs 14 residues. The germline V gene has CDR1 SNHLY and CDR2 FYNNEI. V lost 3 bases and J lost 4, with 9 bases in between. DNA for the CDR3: TGTGCCAGCAGTGATCGAGTGACCACCGGGGAGCTGTTTTTT. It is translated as CASSDRVTTGELFF.

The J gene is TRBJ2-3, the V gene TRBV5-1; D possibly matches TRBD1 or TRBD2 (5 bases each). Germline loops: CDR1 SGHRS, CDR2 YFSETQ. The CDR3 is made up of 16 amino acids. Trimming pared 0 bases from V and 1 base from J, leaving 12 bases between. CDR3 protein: CASSLVRGSGTDTQYF. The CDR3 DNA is TGCGCCAGCAGCTTGGTGAGGGGATCCGGCACAGATACGCAGTATTTT.

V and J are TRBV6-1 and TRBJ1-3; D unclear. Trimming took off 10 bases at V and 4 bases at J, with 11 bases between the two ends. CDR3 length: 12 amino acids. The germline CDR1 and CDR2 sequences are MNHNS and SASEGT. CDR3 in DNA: TGTGCCAACGGAATTGTCGGAAACACCATATATTTT. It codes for CANGIVGNTIYF.

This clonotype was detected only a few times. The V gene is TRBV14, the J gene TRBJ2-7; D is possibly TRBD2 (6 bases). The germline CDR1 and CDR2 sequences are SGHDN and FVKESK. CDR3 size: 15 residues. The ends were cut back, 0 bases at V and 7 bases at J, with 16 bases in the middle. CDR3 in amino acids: CASSQDLGGYGEQYF. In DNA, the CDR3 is TGTGCCAGCAGCCAAGATCTTGGGGGGTACGGTGAGCAGTACTTC. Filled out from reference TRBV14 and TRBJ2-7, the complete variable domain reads EAGVTQFPSHSVIEKGQTVTLRCDPISGHDNLYWYRRVMGKEIKFLLHFVKESKQDESGMPNNRFLAERTGGTYSTLKVQPAELEDSGVYFCASSQDLGGYGEQYFGPGTRLTVT.

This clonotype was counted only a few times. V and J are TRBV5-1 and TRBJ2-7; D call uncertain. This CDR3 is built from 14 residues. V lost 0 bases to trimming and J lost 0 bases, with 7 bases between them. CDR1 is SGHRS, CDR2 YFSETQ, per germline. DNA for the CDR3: TGCGCCAGCAGCTTGGATTCGAGCTCCTACGAGCAGTACTTC. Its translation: CASSLDSSSYEQYF.

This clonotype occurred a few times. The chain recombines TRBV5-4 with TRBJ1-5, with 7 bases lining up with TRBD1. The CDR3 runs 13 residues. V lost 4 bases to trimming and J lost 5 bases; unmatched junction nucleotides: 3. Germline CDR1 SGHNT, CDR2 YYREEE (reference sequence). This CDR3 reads CASSPGQDQPQHF. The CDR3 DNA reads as TGTGCCAGCAGCCCCGGACAGGATCAGCCCCAGCATTTT.

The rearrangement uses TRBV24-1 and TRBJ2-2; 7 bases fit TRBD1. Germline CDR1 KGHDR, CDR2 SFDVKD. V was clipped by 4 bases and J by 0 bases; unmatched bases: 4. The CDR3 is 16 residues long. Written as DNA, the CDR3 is TGTGCCACCAGTGACCCAGGGACAGCGAACACCGGGGAGCTGTTTTTT. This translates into CATSDPGTANTGELFF.

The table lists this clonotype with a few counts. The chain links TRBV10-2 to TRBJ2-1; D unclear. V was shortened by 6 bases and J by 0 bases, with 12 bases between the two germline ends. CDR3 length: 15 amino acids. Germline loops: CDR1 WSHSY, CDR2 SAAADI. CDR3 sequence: CASSPGPSSYNEQFF. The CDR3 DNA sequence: TGCGCCAGCAGCCCCGGGCCGAGCTCCTACAATGAGCAGTTCTTC.

CDR3 DNA sequence: TGCGCCAGCAGCTTGGCCGGGAGGGGGGCTGGCTACACCTTC. Translated: CASSLAGRGAGYTF. The J gene is TRBJ1-2, the V gene TRBV5-1, with D perhaps TRBD1 (6 bases). This CDR3 is 14 amino acids long. The V gene lost 0 bases and the J gene lost 7 bases, with 13 bases spanning the gap. The germline CDR1 and CDR2 sequences are SGHRS and YFSETQ.

The CDR3 region has the DNA TGTGCCAGCAGCTCGGGACTAGCGGGAGGAATCGGAGGTCAAGAGACCCAGTACTTC. Translated, it gives CASSSGLAGGIGGQETQYF. V and J are TRBV7-3 and TRBJ2-5; 15 nucleotides align to TRBD2. Germline loops: CDR1 SGHTA, CDR2 FQGTGA. There are 19 residues in the CDR3. V shed 4 bases and J 2 bases; nucleotides not matched to a gene: 11. Supplemented by reference TRBV7-3 and TRBJ2-5, the full variable domain reads GAGVSQTPSNKVTEKGKYVELRCDPISGHTALYWYRQSLGQGPEFLIYFQGTGAADDSGLPNDRFFAVRPEGSVSTLKIQRTERGDSAVYLCASSSGLAGGIGGQETQYFGPGTRLLVL.

The chain's CDR3 is CASSHRLAGADTQYF. The CDR3 DNA reads TGCGCCAGCAGCCACCGACTAGCGGGAGCAGATACGCAGTATTTT. The chain couples TRBV4-1 to TRBJ2-3, with 12 positions matching TRBD2. The CDR3 spans 15 residues. With 3 bases clipped from V and 4 bases from J, the junction kept 2 bases outside the gene matches. Germline CDR1 and CDR2: MGHRA and YSYEKL.

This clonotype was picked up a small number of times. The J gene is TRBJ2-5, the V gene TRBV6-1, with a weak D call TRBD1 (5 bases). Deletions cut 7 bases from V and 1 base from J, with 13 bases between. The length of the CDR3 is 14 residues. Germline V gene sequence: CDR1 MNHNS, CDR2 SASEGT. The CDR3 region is CASKVRQTQETQYF. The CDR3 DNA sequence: TGTGCCAGCAAGGTTCGACAGACCCAAGAGACCCAGTACTTC.

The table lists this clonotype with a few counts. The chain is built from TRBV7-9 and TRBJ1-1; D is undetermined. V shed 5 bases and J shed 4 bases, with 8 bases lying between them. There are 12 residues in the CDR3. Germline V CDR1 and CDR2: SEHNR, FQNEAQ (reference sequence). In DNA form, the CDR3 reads TGTGCCAGCAGCCGCGGACTCACTGAAGCTTTCTTT. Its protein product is CASSRGLTEAFF.

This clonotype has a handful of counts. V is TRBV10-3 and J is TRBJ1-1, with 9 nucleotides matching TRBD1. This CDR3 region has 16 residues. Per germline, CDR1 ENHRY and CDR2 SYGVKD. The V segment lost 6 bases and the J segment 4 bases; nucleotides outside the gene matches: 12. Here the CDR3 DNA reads TGTGCCATCAGGGGAGATAAGACAGGGGGTGGCACTGAAGCTTTCTTT. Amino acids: CAIRGDKTGGGTEAFF.

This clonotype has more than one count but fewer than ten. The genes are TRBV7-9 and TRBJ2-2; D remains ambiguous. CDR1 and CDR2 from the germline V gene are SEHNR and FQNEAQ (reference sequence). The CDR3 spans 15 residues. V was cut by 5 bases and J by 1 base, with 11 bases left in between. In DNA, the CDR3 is TGTGCCAGCAGCCCGCTGGGCAGGAACACCGGGGAGCTGTTTTTT. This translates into CASSPLGRNTGELFF.

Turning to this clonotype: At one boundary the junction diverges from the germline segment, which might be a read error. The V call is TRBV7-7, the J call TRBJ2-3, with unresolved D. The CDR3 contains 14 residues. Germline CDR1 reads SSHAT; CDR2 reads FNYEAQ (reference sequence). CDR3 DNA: TGTGCTAGCAGCTTAGGGCTCGCTAGGGATACGCAGTATTTT. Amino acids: CASSLGLARDTQYF.

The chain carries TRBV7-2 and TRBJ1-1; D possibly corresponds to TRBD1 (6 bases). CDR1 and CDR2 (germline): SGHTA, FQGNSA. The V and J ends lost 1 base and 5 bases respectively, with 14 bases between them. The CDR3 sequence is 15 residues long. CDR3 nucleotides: TGTGCCAGCAGCTTAGTTTCGACAGGCGGGACTGAAGCTTTCTTT. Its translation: CASSLVSTGGTEAFF.

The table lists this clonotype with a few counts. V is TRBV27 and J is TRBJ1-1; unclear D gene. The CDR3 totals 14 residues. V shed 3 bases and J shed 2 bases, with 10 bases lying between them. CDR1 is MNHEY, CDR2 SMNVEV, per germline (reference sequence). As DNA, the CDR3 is TGTGCCAGCAGTTTCGGAGGGCTAAACACTGAAGCTTTCTTT. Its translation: CASSFGGLNTEAFF.

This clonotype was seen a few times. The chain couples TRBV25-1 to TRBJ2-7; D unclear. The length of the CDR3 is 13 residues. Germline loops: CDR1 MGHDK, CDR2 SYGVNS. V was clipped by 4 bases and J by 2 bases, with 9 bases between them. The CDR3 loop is CASSGQPPYEQYF. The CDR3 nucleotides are TGTGCCAGCAGTGGTCAGCCCCCCTACGAGCAGTACTTC.

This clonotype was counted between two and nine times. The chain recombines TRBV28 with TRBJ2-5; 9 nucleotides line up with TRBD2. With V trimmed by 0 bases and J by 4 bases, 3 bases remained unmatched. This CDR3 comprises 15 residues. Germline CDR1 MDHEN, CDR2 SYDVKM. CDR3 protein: CASSLWREGGETQYF. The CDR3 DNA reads TGTGCCAGCAGTTTATGGCGGGAGGGAGGAGAGACCCAGTACTTC.

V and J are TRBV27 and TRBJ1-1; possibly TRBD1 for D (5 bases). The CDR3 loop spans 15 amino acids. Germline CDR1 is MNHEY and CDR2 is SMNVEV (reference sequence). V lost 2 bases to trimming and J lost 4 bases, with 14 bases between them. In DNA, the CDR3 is TGTGCCAGCAGTTTACCGGGACGTTCAGTCACTGAAGCTTTCTTT. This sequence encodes CASSLPGRSVTEAFF.